This T cell receptor beta chain was identified in a study of CD8 T cells in ankylosing spondylitis (dated by TCRdb to between 2016 and 2019). As for the study more broadly: T cell receptor beta repertoires were profiled in healthy donors and ankylosing spondylitis patients so that disease-linked TCR variants could be found. In total, the full study cohort was made up of about 99 healthy donors and approximately 27 ankylosing spondylitis patients. Peripheral blood was sampled, and synovial fluid was also collected from ankylosing spondylitis patients.

The full study reports these points: The disease-linked clones were reported to be significantly enriched in matched synovial fluid samples from ankylosing spondylitis patients. The disease-linked clones showed a CD8+ phenotype and occurred at relatively low frequencies in peripheral blood. Some of the motif variants had been reported before in the synovial fluid and blood of reactive arthritis patients, a finding that suggests common disease-initiation mechanisms. A TCR beta motif made up of about eight highly homologous amino acid variants appeared to be characteristic of blood from ankylosing spondylitis patients.

This clonotype was seen a few times. No cognate antigen has been identified for it. No clone much larger than this one lies a single base away; base qualities are absent. Sequencing took place on an Illumina HiSeq 2500. Quantitative 5'-RACE with molecular barcodes was used to prepare TCR beta libraries. The paper's processing steps were these. To identify disease-linked TCR variants, a new computational method was used, one built on a probabilistic model of VDJ rearrangement. The public sequencing data were trimmed at Q25 with fastp and processed into clonotypes with MiXCR by TCRdb, which kept only in-frame beta chains. Rows merge per CDR3 protein into single entries with the most common DNA and genes. The V and J calls and clone size come from TCRdb's table, not from the authors' own analysis. Across this sample there are under 950,000 distinct CDR3 sequences, with around 20% seen only once. About 19% of the sample is taken by the ten largest.

The source is a male donor with ankylosing spondylitis. The sequenced sample consisted of blood, either unsorted or a sorted T cell fraction (not recorded which).

The CDR3 protein sequence reads: CASSQKLKGAGAIGGELFF. The DNA is TGCGCCAGCAGCCAAAAGCTGAAAGGGGCAGGGGCTATAGGCGGGGAGCTGTTTTTT. The V gene is TRBV4-3 and the J gene is TRBJ2-2; TRBD1 is a possible D gene, resting on 6 matching bases. From the cysteine up to the phenylalanine, the CDR3 has a length of 19 residues. The only DNA kept is the CDR3, 57 bases in frame from the first base. In the germline V gene, CDR1 corresponds to LGHNA and CDR2 to YSLEER. V is reduced by 2 bases and J by 7 bases, leaving a spacing of 26 bases between them.